This entry lists 32 T cell receptor beta chains sequenced from one sample in a study of T cell responses to AZD1222 COVID-19 vaccine. TCRdb's copy holds only in-frame clones and misses some; the assay was immunoSEQ multiplex PCR. The repertoire holds about 120,000 clones, approximately 92% seen once, with about 3% in the top ten. Sequences were derived from peripheral blood, sampled on day 0 of AZD1222 vaccination. Receptor source: an adult in good health.

This clone was detected once. This chain uses TRBV7-9 with TRBJ1-2, with TRBD1 matching 8 bases. V was pared by 6 bases and J by 3 bases, with 6 bases of the junction left unmatched. CDR1 and CDR2 (germline): SEHNR, FQNEAQ (reference sequence). The CDR3 has 14 amino acids. The CDR3 region is CASSSQDRDYGYTF. The CDR3 DNA sequence: TGTGCCAGCAGTTCCCAGGACAGGGACTATGGCTACACCTTC.

The rearrangement links TRBV9 to TRBJ2-2; 7 positions match TRBD2. Germline assignment: CDR1 SGDLS and CDR2 YYNGEE. This CDR3 has 17 amino acids. The junction had 8 bases not matched to a gene; V was cut back by 0 bases and J by 3 bases. The CDR3 reads CASSVEGRLADTGELFF. CDR3 nucleotides: TGTGCCAGCAGCGTAGAGGGTCGGCTAGCGGACACCGGGGAGCTGTTTTTT.

The chain uses TRBV24-1 and TRBJ2-7; TRBD2 might be the D (5 bases). This CDR3 is built from 13 residues. V lost 4 bases and J 2 bases, leaving 8 bases between the germline ends. Per germline, CDR1 KGHDR and CDR2 SFDVKD. The CDR3 is CATSERGPYEQYF. CDR3 DNA: TGTGCCACCAGTGAGCGAGGGCCCTACGAGCAGTACTTC.

This chain links TRBV6-2 or TRBV6-3 with TRBJ2-1; a possible D gene is TRBD2 (7 bases). Trimming stripped 4 bases from V and 9 bases from J, with 13 bases between. The germline V gene has CDR1 MNHEY and CDR2 SVGEGT. This CDR3 comprises 13 residues. Here the CDR3 DNA reads TGTGCCAGCAGTTTCTGGAGGGGGGGTGAGCAGTTCTTC. Protein product: CASSFWRGGEQFF.

This chain's CDR3 is CASSLEQEGWETQYF. The CDR3 DNA follows: TGCGCCAGCAGCTTGGAACAGGAAGGATGGGAGACCCAGTACTTC. The V and J genes are TRBV5-1 and TRBJ2-5, with D perhaps TRBD1 (5 bases). V shed 0 bases and J shed 5 bases, with 14 bases lying between them. Germline V gives CDR1 SGHRS, CDR2 YFSETQ. The CDR3 is made up of 15 amino acids.

This clone was counted between two and nine times. This chain connects TRBV28 to TRBJ2-7; D remains ambiguous. V was shortened by 10 bases and J by 6 bases, with 13 bases between the two germline ends. The CDR3 is made up of 11 amino acids. From germline, CDR1 is MDHEN and CDR2 SYDVKM. In DNA form, the CDR3 reads TGTGCCACCAGAGGTAGACCCGAGCAGTACTTC. It encodes CATRGRPEQYF.

The rearrangement joins TRBV9 to TRBJ1-2; D not resolved. V was cut by 0 bases and J by 8 bases, with 5 bases left in between. Looked up from germline, CDR1 is SGDLS and CDR2 is YYNGEE. This CDR3 has 11 amino acids. CDR3 sequence reads: CASSVGLGYTF. CDR3 nucleotides: TGTGCCAGCAGCGTAGGCTTGGGCTACACCTTC.

The genes are TRBV11-2 and TRBJ1-2, with TRBD1 identical over 9 bases. V shed 5 bases and J 7 bases; nucleotides not matched to a gene: 5. CDR1 SGHAT and CDR2 FQNNGV come from the germline V gene. The CDR3 contains 13 residues. The DNA for the CDR3 is TGTGCCAGCAGCCCTTGGACAGGGGTTGGCTACACCTTC. Its protein is CASSPWTGVGYTF.

J is TRBJ1-5 and V is TRBV18; D gene unclear. The germline V gene has CDR1 KGHSH and CDR2 LQKENI. V was pared by 8 bases and J by 0 bases, with 8 bases between. This CDR3 is 13 amino acids long. The CDR3 loop reads CASRADSNQPQHF. The CDR3 DNA reads TGTGCCAGCAGGGCTGATAGCAATCAGCCCCAGCATTTT. The whole variable domain, filled in from reference TRBV18 and TRBJ1-5, reads NAGVMQNPRHLVRRRGQEARLRCSPMKGHSHVYWYRQLPEEGLKFMVYLQKENIIDESGMPKERFSAEFPKEGPSILRIQQVVRGDSAAYFCASRADSNQPQHFGDGTRLSIL.

This clone was recorded once. The rearrangement links TRBV19 to TRBJ1-2; 11 bases are a match to TRBD1. Germline CDR1 is LNHDA and CDR2 is SQIVND (reference sequence). CDR3 length equals 14 residues. Trimming at V came to 5 bases and at J to 6 bases, leaving 5 bases not matched to a gene. CDR3 in amino acids: CASSGTGGRNGYTF. DNA of the CDR3: TGTGCCAGTAGTGGGACAGGGGGAAGGAATGGCTACACCTTC.

The rearrangement joins TRBV7-2 to TRBJ2-5; weak D call: TRBD1 (6 bases). Germline assignment: CDR1 SGHTA and CDR2 FQGNSA. The V end lost 4 bases, the J end lost 2 bases, and 20 bases lay between the germline ends. CDR3 length equals 17 residues. CDR3 DNA sequence: TGTGCCAGCAGCTCCGTCAGGGGTCATTATAGACAAGAGACCCAGTACTTC. Its protein is CASSSVRGHYRQETQYF. The full variable domain, with the rest looked up from reference TRBV7-2 and TRBJ2-5, is GAGVSQSPSNKVTEKGKDVELRCDPISGHTALYWYRQSLGQGLEFLIYFQGNSAPDKSGLPSDRFSAERTGGSVSTLTIQRTQQEDSAVYLCASSSVRGHYRQETQYFGPGTRLLVL.

The chain links TRBV24-1 to TRBJ2-3; D is perhaps TRBD1 or TRBD2 (5 bases each). Germline assignment: CDR1 KGHDR and CDR2 SFDVKD. The CDR3 contains 16 residues. V was trimmed by 4 bases and J by 2 bases, leaving 15 bases between them. Here the CDR3 DNA reads TGTGCCACCAGTGACCCGGGACGGAGAAACACAGATACGCAGTATTTT. Amino acid sequence: CATSDPGRRNTDTQYF.

This chain uses TRBV3-1 (or the pseudogene TRBV3-2) with TRBJ1-1; D is perhaps TRBD1 (5 bases). The CDR3 loop spans 13 amino acids. Per germline, CDR1 LGHDT and CDR2 YNNKEL (reference sequence). Trimming stripped 0 bases from V and 10 bases from J, with 12 bases between. The CDR3 loop reads CASSQDRTQGAFF. In nucleotides, the CDR3 is TGTGCCAGCAGCCAAGATCGGACCCAGGGAGCTTTCTTT.

This clone was detected a few times. The J gene is TRBJ1-1, the V gene TRBV30; 9 bases agree with TRBD1. The CDR3 spans 16 residues. Germline trimming cut 4 bases from V and 0 bases from J; bases unmatched to any gene: 9. Germline V lookup: CDR1 GTSNPN, CDR2 SVGIG (reference sequence). CDR3 coding DNA: TGTGCCTGGATTCCCCCTGGACAGGGGTTGAACACTGAAGCTTTCTTT. Its protein product is CAWIPPGQGLNTEAFF.

CDR3 sequence: CASSYISTGGIYGYTF. The CDR3 DNA sequence: TGTGCCAGCAGTTACATTTCGACAGGGGGCATCTATGGCTACACCTTC. The chain employs TRBV6-5 and TRBJ1-2; TRBD1 matches at 10 bases. The CDR3 is 16 residues long. CDR1 is MNHEY and CDR2 is SVGAGI in the germline V gene. J gave up 4 bases and V 2 bases, and 7 bases lay outside the gene matches.

The chain carries TRBV4-1 and TRBJ2-7; 7 bases line up with TRBD2. With 0 bases clipped from V and 1 base from J, the junction kept 9 bases outside the gene matches. Germline CDR1 and CDR2: MGHRA and YSYEKL. The CDR3 extends over 17 amino acids. Written as DNA, the CDR3 is TGCGCCAGCAGCCAAGATAATACGGGGGAGGGGTCCTACGAGCAGTACTTC. It specifies CASSQDNTGEGSYEQYF.

The rearrangement links TRBV9 to TRBJ2-1; 10 nucleotides line up with TRBD2. The CDR3 totals 15 residues. The germline gives CDR1 SGDLS, CDR2 YYNGEE. J gave up 4 bases and V 4 bases, and 5 bases lay outside the gene matches. CDR3 sequence reads: CASSIGTSVYNEQFF. DNA of the CDR3: TGTGCCAGCAGCATTGGGACTAGCGTATACAATGAGCAGTTCTTC.

This clone was detected once. The chain couples TRBV29-1 to TRBJ1-1; D gene unclear. The CDR3 loop spans 12 amino acids. CDR1 and CDR2 (germline): SQVTM, ANQGSEA. Trimming shortened V by 0 bases and J by 2 bases, and 4 bases separated the two germline ends. The CDR3, as DNA: TGCAGCGTTGAAGACAGCAACACTGAAGCTTTCTTT. Encoded protein: CSVEDSNTEAFF. Looking up the rest from reference TRBV29-1 and TRBJ1-1 gives the full variable domain: SAVISQKPSRDICQRGTSLTIQCQVDSQVTMMFWYRQQPGQSLTLIATANQGSEATYESGFVIDKFPISRPNLTFSTLTVSNMSPEDSSIYLCSVEDSNTEAFFGQGTRLTVV.

The chain uses TRBV10-3 and TRBJ2-6, with 8 bases that match TRBD1. Germline CDR1 reads ENHRY; CDR2 reads SYGVKD. Trimming removed 4 bases from V and 0 bases from J; junction bases left unmatched: 2. The CDR3 length is 16 residues. The CDR3 here is CAISGTGSSGANVLTF. CDR3 sequence (DNA): TGTGCCATCAGTGGGACAGGGAGCTCTGGGGCCAACGTCCTGACTTTC.

This chain uses TRBV5-6 with TRBJ2-3; 9 bases are a match to TRBD1. The J segment lost 6 bases and the V segment lost 2 bases, leaving 13 bases of the junction unmatched. Germline assignment: CDR1 SGHDT and CDR2 YYEEEE. The CDR3 has 17 amino acids. The CDR3 here is CASSLPGQGPKRDTQYF. CDR3 nucleotides: TGTGCCAGCAGCTTACCGGGACAGGGCCCAAAAAGGGATACGCAGTATTTT.

This chain uses TRBV12-3 or TRBV12-4 with TRBJ1-1; D unclear. V was pared by 4 bases and J by 0 bases, with 6 bases between. There are 13 residues in the CDR3. This CDR3 is CASSSSMNTEAFF. The DNA for the CDR3 is TGTGCCAGCAGTTCCAGCATGAACACTGAAGCTTTCTTT.

The chain recombines TRBV28 with TRBJ2-1; D gene ambiguous. Looked up from germline, CDR1 is MDHEN and CDR2 is SYDVKM. V was trimmed by 1 base and J by 1 base, leaving 8 bases between them. The CDR3 is 15 amino acids. The CDR3 region is CASSLLSISYNEQFF. The CDR3 coding sequence is TGTGCCAGCAGTTTATTATCTATATCCTACAATGAGCAGTTCTTC.

The chain couples TRBV27 to TRBJ1-1; D uncertain. Between the trimmed V and J ends, which lost 6 bases and 2 bases, there was a span of 10 bases. The CDR3 is made up of 13 amino acids. Per germline, CDR1 MNHEY and CDR2 SMNVEV (reference sequence). CDR3 loop: CASSRVPNTEAFF. CDR3 nucleotide sequence: TGTGCCAGCAGCCGCGTTCCAAACACTGAAGCTTTCTTT.

The J gene is TRBJ2-1, the V gene TRBV10-1, with unresolved D. CDR1 is WNHNN, CDR2 SYGVQD, per germline (reference sequence). Trimming shortened V by 8 bases and J by 5 bases, and 7 bases separated the two germline ends. The CDR3 covers 11 residues. The CDR3 sequence is CASLPNNEQFF. DNA of the CDR3: TGCGCCAGCCTGCCTAACAATGAGCAGTTCTTC.

In DNA, the CDR3 is TGTGCCACTACGGGTCCGGTCCAAGAGACCCAGTACTTC. Translating it yields CATTGPVQETQYF. V gene TRBV10-3 combines with J gene TRBJ2-5, with no clear D. The V and J ends lost 10 bases and 1 base respectively, with 13 bases between them. CDR1 and CDR2 (germline): ENHRY, SYGVKD. This CDR3 is built from 13 residues.

As DNA, the CDR3 is TGTGCCAGCAGCCAAGATCTTAGGACAGGGGGCCGAGGGGGCAATCAGCCCCAGCATTTT. It yields the protein CASSQDLRTGGRGGNQPQHF. V is TRBV4-2 and J is TRBJ1-5; TRBD1 matches 11 bases. V lost 0 bases and J lost 2; bases outside the gene matches: 12. The V gene's germline CDR1 is LGHNA and CDR2 YNFKEQ. The CDR3 has 20 residues.

This clone appeared a few times. V usage is TRBV2 and J usage is TRBJ1-2; unclear D gene. Germline V gene lookup returns CDR1 SNHLY and CDR2 FYNNEI. Trimming removed 5 bases at V and 7 bases at J, with 11 bases between. The CDR3 loop spans 12 amino acids. The CDR3: CASSQVGGGYTF. DNA of the CDR3: TGTGCCAGCAGTCAGGTTGGCGGTGGCTACACCTTC.

V is TRBV7-6 and J is TRBJ2-6; a weak D match, TRBD2 (6 bases). The length of the CDR3 is 16 residues. Deletions cut 5 bases from V and 1 base from J, with 12 bases between. Germline assignment: CDR1 SGHVS and CDR2 FNYEAQ. CDR3 DNA: TGTGCCAGCAGCCCCTGGGGGGTGTCTGGGGCCAACGTCCTGACTTTC. It is translated as CASSPWGVSGANVLTF. The full variable domain, rest sourced from reference TRBV7-6 and TRBJ2-6, is GAGVSQSPRYKVTKRGQDVALRCDPISGHVSLYWYRQALGQGPEFLTYFNYEAQQDKSGLPNDRFSAERPEGSISTLTIQRTEQRDSAMYRCASSPWGVSGANVLTFGAGSRLTVL.

J is TRBJ1-6 and V is TRBV28; D not certain. The V and J ends lost 5 bases and 7 bases respectively, with 15 bases between them. CDR3 length: 15 amino acids. Germline values: CDR1 MDHEN, CDR2 SYDVKM. CDR3 amino acids: CASSPTNGVNSPLHF. In nucleotides, the CDR3 is TGTGCCAGCAGTCCCACCAACGGGGTAAATTCACCCCTCCACTTT.

The chain has TRBV5-4 and TRBJ2-7, with no clear D. The length of the CDR3 is 11 residues. Trimming cost V 3 bases and J 4 bases, with 5 bases left between them. Germline values: CDR1 SGHNT, CDR2 YYREEE (reference sequence). For the CDR3, the DNA is TGTGCCAGCAGCTACGAGTACGAGCAGTACTTC. This translates into CASSYEYEQYF.

This chain links TRBV5-6 with TRBJ2-3; no definite D call. Looked up from germline, CDR1 is SGHDT and CDR2 is YYEEEE. The germline V and J ends were trimmed by 1 base and 4 bases, with 4 bases remaining between them. This CDR3 contains 12 residues. The DNA for the CDR3 is TGTGCCAGCAGCTTGTATCCAGATACGCAGTATTTT. It codes for CASSLYPDTQYF.

This chain connects TRBV4-2 to TRBJ2-1, with 7 bases fitting TRBD2. From germline, CDR1 is LGHNA and CDR2 YNFKEQ. CDR3 length: 15 amino acids. V lost 0 bases and J lost 7; bases outside the gene matches: 6. CDR3 nucleotides: TGTGCCAGCAGCCAAGATGGGAGCGGGGCAAATGAGCAGTTCTTC. The encoded protein is CASSQDGSGANEQFF.